Each of the 11 T cell receptor beta chains below was sequenced from the same sample in a study of T cells after yellow fever vaccination. MiXCR, applied by TCRdb to the 5' RACE reads, yields one record per CDR3 protein. Here the sample spans about 45,000 distinct CDR3 sequences, approximately 6.3% being singletons. Sample: CD8+ T cells not binding an NS4B(214-222) dextramer, sorted from PBMCs, taken 45 days after the yellow fever booster vaccination. The receptors were gathered from a man aged 25 to 40 who received the YFV17D yellow fever vaccine.

This clonotype was detected ten times or more. The genes are TRBV6-2 or TRBV6-3 and TRBJ2-1; either TRBD1 or TRBD2 may fit D (6 bases each). The CDR3 length is 15 residues. From germline, CDR1 is MNHEY and CDR2 SVGEGT. The ends were cut back, 6 bases at V and 6 bases at J, with 18 bases in the middle. The CDR3, as DNA: TGTGCCAGCAGCCCCTCTTATGGGGGGCTCAATGAGCAGTTCTTC. It encodes CASSPSYGGLNEQFF.

This clonotype was seen repeatedly, ten times or more. This chain's CDR3 is CASSWWDREETQYF. The CDR3 DNA reads TGCGCCAGCAGCTGGTGGGACAGGGAGGAGACCCAGTACTTC. The genes are TRBV5-1 and TRBJ2-5, with 9 positions matching TRBD1. The germline CDR1 and CDR2 sequences are SGHRS and YFSETQ. V gave up 3 bases and J gave up 5 bases; unmatched junction bases: 5. The CDR3 is made up of 14 amino acids.

Notes on this clonotype: One base away lies a much larger clone, so this may be a sequencing read error. The chain combines TRBV5-1 with TRBJ2-7; perhaps TRBD2 as D (6 bases). The CDR3 covers 17 residues. With 0 bases removed from V and 5 bases from J, the gap between germline ends came to 21 bases. Germline CDR1 is SGHRS and CDR2 is YFSETQ. CDR3 protein: CASSLELSGAPGNEQYF. Here the CDR3 DNA reads TGCGCCAGCAGCTTGGAACTATCGGGAGCCCCGGGAAACGAGCAGTACTTC.

This clonotype came up many times. The chain links TRBV7-2 to TRBJ2-1; D not certain. The CDR3 extends over 15 amino acids. Germline assignment: CDR1 SGHTA and CDR2 FQGNSA. V gave up 2 bases and J gave up 1 base, with 9 bases separating them. The DNA for the CDR3 is TGTGCCAGCAGCTTAAGTCCGGGTTCCTACAATGAGCAGTTCTTC. It is translated as CASSLSPGSYNEQFF.

This clonotype has ten or more counts. The V call is TRBV5-1, the J call TRBJ2-1; D uncertain. Germline V gene sequence: CDR1 SGHRS, CDR2 YFSETQ. The CDR3 length is 12 residues. V dropped 4 bases and J dropped 2 bases, with 4 bases sitting between them. In DNA form, the CDR3 reads TGCGCCAGCAGCGCGGCCTACAATGAGCAGTTCTTC. It is translated as CASSAAYNEQFF.

This clonotype was observed a few times. The rearrangement links TRBV5-6 to TRBJ2-7, with 9 positions matching TRBD2. CDR1 is SGHDT and CDR2 is YYEEEE in the germline V gene. V lost 3 bases, J lost 6 bases, and 13 bases stayed unmatched. The CDR3 has 16 amino acids. The CDR3: CASSYLTSGPLGEQYF. The CDR3 DNA reads as TGTGCCAGCAGCTACCTGACTAGCGGTCCGCTAGGCGAGCAGTACTTC.

About this clonotype: A much larger clone lies one base from this, so it may be a read error. The chain links TRBV6-2 or TRBV6-3 to TRBJ2-7, with D possibly matching TRBD2 (6 bases). This CDR3 spans 14 amino acids. Germline CDR1 and CDR2: MNHEY and SVGEGT. CDR3 residues: CPSSYYGGPHEQYF. The CDR3 DNA follows: TGTCCCAGCAGTTACTACGGGGGTCCCCACGAGCAGTACTTC.

Many counts were recorded for this clonotype. This rearrangement joins TRBV6-2 or TRBV6-3 to TRBJ2-3; D ambiguous. Trimming cost V 3 bases and J 2 bases, with 3 bases left between them. The CDR3 is 12 residues long. Germline V gives CDR1 MNHEY, CDR2 SVGEGT. The CDR3: CASSYATDTQYF. Written as DNA, the CDR3 is TGTGCCAGCAGTTATGCCACAGATACGCAGTATTTT.

This clonotype was detected ten times or more. The gene calls are TRBV7-2 and TRBJ2-1; TRBD1 matches 9 bases. Germline CDR1 reads SGHTA; CDR2 reads FQGNSA. Unmatched junction bases numbered 11, after V lost 4 bases and J lost 7 bases. CDR3 length: 16 amino acids. The CDR3 here is CASSSGTGYLSNEQFF. The CDR3, as DNA: TGTGCCAGCAGCTCGGGGACAGGGTATTTGAGTAATGAGCAGTTCTTC.

This chain links TRBV30 with TRBJ2-1; D gene ambiguous. Germline V gene sequence: CDR1 GTSNPN, CDR2 SVGIG (reference sequence). The V end was cut by 6 bases, the J end by 2 bases, with 14 bases between. CDR3 length: 14 residues. The CDR3 DNA reads as TGTGCCTGCGACGAGACTCACCCCTACAATGAGCAGTTCTTC. It yields the protein CACDETHPYNEQFF.

This clonotype appeared a few times. The chain recombines TRBV7-9 with TRBJ2-2; the D gene could be TRBD1 or TRBD2 (6 bases each). V lost 5 bases and J lost 1, with 14 bases in between. CDR1 and CDR2 from the germline V gene are SEHNR and FQNEAQ (reference sequence). The CDR3 covers 16 residues. CDR3 bases: TGTGCCAGCAGCCCCTATGGGGGGCGGAACACCGGGGAGCTGTTTTTT. Translating it yields CASSPYGGRNTGELFF.